The 17 T cell receptor beta chains below all came from one sample that was sequenced in a study of T-cell reconstitution after alpha-beta-depleted transplantation in children. Construction of the TCRbeta library involved unique molecular identifiers. TCRdb re-called the PCR reads through MiXCR, storing one row per CDR3 protein. This table has 250,000 to 400,000 distinct CDR3 sequences, 20% to 30% appearing once. The specimen was PBMCs, mostly from graft donor cells, collected 180 days after TCRalphabeta/CD19-depleted stem cell transplant. These receptors were collected from a male patient between 10 and 17 years old who had a stem cell transplant for acute lymphoblastic leukemia, so the T cells may come from the graft donor.

The chain joins TRBV6-5 to TRBJ1-6, with D possibly TRBD1 on 5 matching bases. Trimming removed 2 bases at V and 9 bases at J, with 11 bases between. CDR3 size: 14 residues. Germline V gene lookup returns CDR1 MNHEY and CDR2 SVGAGI. CDR3 bases: TGTGCCAGCAGTTACGGCCAGGGAAGTTCACCCCTCCACTTT. Residues: CASSYGQGSSPLHF.

This clonotype was picked up a small number of times. The V and J genes are TRBV12-3 or TRBV12-4 and TRBJ2-3, with 9 bases lining up with TRBD2. This CDR3 spans 14 amino acids. Trimming removed 4 bases from V and 1 base from J; junction bases left unmatched: 0. The CDR3 protein is CASSWTSGTDTQYF. The CDR3 DNA reads as TGTGCCAGCAGTTGGACTAGCGGCACAGATACGCAGTATTTT.

This clonotype was seen more than once but under ten times. The genes are TRBV4-2 and TRBJ2-3; 11 positions agree with TRBD2. The trim removed 0 bases at V and 5 bases at J, leaving 10 bases unmatched. The length of the CDR3 is 18 residues. In germline, CDR1 is LGHNA, CDR2 YNFKEQ. CDR3 nucleotides: TGTGCCAGCAGCCAAGATCTCGGTAGCGGGAGGGCCGGAGATACGCAGTATTTT. Its translation is CASSQDLGSGRAGDTQYF.

The gene calls are TRBV24-1 and TRBJ2-3; 7 bases fit TRBD2. The CDR3 sequence is 13 residues long. The germline gives CDR1 KGHDR, CDR2 SFDVKD. V gave up 6 bases and J gave up 1 base; unmatched junction bases: 0. CDR3 coding DNA: TGTGCCACCAGTACTAGCGGCACAGATACGCAGTATTTT. Translation gives CATSTSGTDTQYF.

This clonotype was found many times. This chain joins TRBV5-1 and TRBJ2-5, with D unresolved. Looked up from germline, CDR1 is SGHRS and CDR2 is YFSETQ. Between the trimmed V and J ends, which lost 0 bases and 0 bases, there was a span of 6 bases. CDR3 length: 14 residues. The CDR3 bases are TGCGCCAGCAGCTTGGATCTTCACCAAGAGACCCAGTACTTC. It translates to CASSLDLHQETQYF. Supplemented by reference TRBV5-1 and TRBJ2-5, the full variable domain reads KAGVTQTPRYLIKTRGQQVTLSCSPISGHRSVSWYQQTPGQGLQFLFEYFSETQRNKGNFPGRFSGRQFSNSRSEMNVSTLELGDSALYLCASSLDLHQETQYFGPGTRLLVL.

This chain links TRBV5-4 with TRBJ2-7; possibly TRBD1 for D (6 bases). CDR3 length: 14 amino acids. Germline CDR1 reads SGHNT; CDR2 reads YYREEE (reference sequence). Trimming left V 0 bases short and J 3 bases short, with 10 bases between. The CDR3 region has the DNA TGTGCCAGCAGCTTGGACAGGGCCATCTACGAGCAGTACTTC. Protein product: CASSLDRAIYEQYF.

This clonotype has a handful of counts. V is TRBV29-1 and J is TRBJ2-2, with D unresolved. Trimming pared 3 bases from V and 3 bases from J, leaving 8 bases between. CDR1 is SQVTM, CDR2 ANQGSEA, per germline. The length of the CDR3 is 13 residues. CDR3 in DNA: TGCAGCGTTGAGCTCCGAGACACCGGGGAGCTGTTTTTT. It yields the protein CSVELRDTGELFF.

This clonotype was seen only a few times. This chain connects TRBV27 to TRBJ2-7; D perhaps matches TRBD2 (5 bases). Looked up from germline, CDR1 is MNHEY and CDR2 is SMNVEV (reference sequence). V was cut by 4 bases and J by 2 bases, with 15 bases left in between. The CDR3 length is 15 residues. CDR3 nucleotides: TGTGCCAGCAGTTCCGCGGGCAGAGGGACCTACGAGCAGTACTTC. Its protein product is CASSSAGRGTYEQYF.

This clonotype has more than one count but fewer than ten. V and J are TRBV20-1 and TRBJ1-3; D remains unclear. V was clipped by 0 bases and J by 0 bases, with 9 bases between them. CDR3 length equals 15 residues. Germline CDR1 and CDR2: DFQATT and SNEGSKA (reference sequence). The CDR3: CSARDLGSSGNTIYF. DNA for the CDR3: TGCAGTGCTAGAGATCTTGGGAGCTCTGGAAACACCATATATTTT.

This clonotype has just a few counts. The rearrangement uses TRBV15 and TRBJ2-3; D uncertain. This CDR3 has 14 residues. Per the germline V gene, CDR1 is LNHNV and CDR2 is YYDKDF (reference sequence). The V and J ends lost 4 bases and 2 bases respectively, with 10 bases between them. The CDR3 DNA is TGTGCCACCAGCAAAAGGGCCTCCACAGATACGCAGTATTTT. This codes for CATSKRASTDTQYF.

This clonotype has only a few counts. The rearrangement uses TRBV5-1 and TRBJ1-4; D is unresolved. The CDR3 extends over 14 amino acids. The V gene's germline CDR1 is SGHRS and CDR2 YFSETQ. The V end was cut by 1 base, the J end by 4 bases, with 8 bases between. The CDR3 is CASSLTASNEKLFF. In nucleotides, the CDR3 is TGCGCCAGCAGCTTGACAGCGAGTAATGAAAAACTGTTTTTT.

This clonotype was recorded a few times. The rearrangement links TRBV5-1 to TRBJ1-1; possibly TRBD1 for D (6 bases). Germline V gene sequence: CDR1 SGHRS, CDR2 YFSETQ. This CDR3 region has 14 residues. Trimming removed 9 bases from V and 2 bases from J, with 17 bases in between. CDR3 region: CATSWGAGNTEAFF. In DNA, the CDR3 is TGCGCCACCTCATGGGGGGCGGGAAACACTGAAGCTTTCTTT.

Ten or more counts support this clonotype. The chain joins TRBV11-3 to TRBJ2-1; D is possibly TRBD2 (6 bases). This CDR3 is built from 17 residues. Trimming removed 5 bases from V and 4 bases from J, with 21 bases in between. Germline assignment: CDR1 SGHNT and CDR2 YENEEA. This CDR3 is CASSGGKGASPYNEQFF. CDR3 nucleotide sequence: TGTGCCAGCAGCGGAGGGAAAGGGGCTTCGCCTTACAATGAGCAGTTCTTC.

The chain uses TRBV29-1 and TRBJ2-1, with D unresolved. This CDR3 contains 12 residues. The V end was cut by 0 bases, the J end by 5 bases, with 5 bases between. CDR1 is SQVTM, CDR2 ANQGSEA, per germline. This CDR3 is CSVEDDNNEQFF. In nucleotides, the CDR3 is TGCAGCGTTGAAGACGATAACAATGAGCAGTTCTTC.

The CDR3 nucleotides read TGTGCCAGCAGCCCGGGACTAGCGGGAATAACCTACAATGAGCAGTTCTTC. Protein product: CASSPGLAGITYNEQFF. This chain links TRBV3-1 with TRBJ2-1; 13 nucleotides agree with TRBD2. The V gene end was trimmed by 4 bases and the J gene end by 2 bases; junction bases not matched to a gene: 5. Germline CDR1 reads LGHDT; CDR2 reads YNNKEL (reference sequence). The CDR3 consists of 17 residues.

This chain connects TRBV7-9 to TRBJ2-2; 8 bases are a match to TRBD2. Germline V gene lookup returns CDR1 SEHNR and CDR2 FQNEAQ (reference sequence). The CDR3 consists of 15 residues. The V segment lost 3 bases and the J segment 6 bases; nucleotides outside the gene matches: 6. CDR3 coding DNA: TGTGCCAGCAGCTTCGCCCAGCGGGAGTCCGGGGAGCTGTTTTTT. Translation gives CASSFAQRESGELFF.

J is TRBJ1-1 and V is TRBV11-2; TRBD1 might be the D (5 bases). CDR3 length: 14 residues. CDR1 SGHAT and CDR2 FQNNGV come from the germline V gene. Trimming left V 1 base short and J 7 bases short, with 13 bases between. CDR3 coding DNA: TGTGCCAGCAGCTTAGTGCCAGGGTGGTTTGAAGCTTTCTTT. It specifies CASSLVPGWFEAFF.